Each of the 7 T cell receptor beta chains below was sequenced from the same sample in a study of blood T cell repertoires in COVID-19. The method was immunoSEQ multiplex PCR; TCRdb's version includes in-frame clones alone and lacks a portion of them. The table lists 170,000 or so clones, around 87% of them singletons. The sequenced sample was peripheral blood. These receptors all come from a man in his 60s with COVID-19, enrolled during active disease.

The CDR3 coding sequence is TGCGCCAGCAGCCTGGGACAGGGGGCGAGGCAAGGTGAAAAACTGTTTTTT. It is translated as CASSLGQGARQGEKLFF. J is TRBJ1-4 and V is TRBV5-1, with 12 positions matching TRBD1. V dropped 4 bases and J dropped 7; count of bases not matched to a gene: 11. The CDR3 spans 17 residues. Germline V gene data show CDR1 as SGHRS and CDR2 as YFSETQ.

The genes are TRBV3-1 (or the pseudogene TRBV3-2) and TRBJ2-7; 8 bases match TRBD2. Germline CDR1 and CDR2: LGHDT and YNNKEL (reference sequence). The CDR3 totals 14 residues. Trimming cost V 5 bases and J 0 bases; bases outside gene matches: 3. For the CDR3, the DNA is TGTGCCAGCAGCTTTAGCGGGGCCTCCTACGAGCAGTACTTC. Translation gives CASSFSGASYEQYF.

The chain has TRBV25-1 and TRBJ2-1, with 8 bases fitting TRBD2. CDR1 and CDR2 (germline): MGHDK, SYGVNS. Trimming removed 2 bases from V and 7 bases from J; junction bases left unmatched: 7. The CDR3 has 15 amino acids. The CDR3 loop is CASSETLAVYNEQFF. In DNA form, the CDR3 reads TGTGCCAGCAGTGAAACACTAGCGGTCTATAATGAGCAGTTCTTC.

CDR3: CAIPGGGSPNSPLHF. DNA of the CDR3: TGTGCCATCCCCGGGGGTGGATCCCCCAATTCACCCCTCCACTTT. The chain recombines TRBV7-9 with TRBJ1-6; the D gene is possibly TRBD1 (5 bases). Trimming shortened V by 10 bases and J by 7 bases, and 20 bases separated the two germline ends. Germline lookup yields CDR1 SEHNR and CDR2 FQNEAQ (reference sequence). CDR3 length: 15 residues.

The chain employs TRBV6-5 and TRBJ2-1; TRBD2 aligns across 8 bases. V was clipped by 6 bases and J by 9 bases; unmatched bases: 13. The germline V gene encodes CDR1 MNHEY and CDR2 SVGAGI. The CDR3 loop spans 15 amino acids. DNA of the CDR3: TGTGCCAGCAGAAAACCGGGACTAGAGTCGAGTGAGCAGTTCTTC. It translates to CASRKPGLESSEQFF.

This rearrangement joins TRBV19 to TRBJ1-2, with TRBD1 identical over 12 bases. Germline V CDR1 and CDR2: LNHDA, SQIVND (reference sequence). The CDR3 sequence is 16 residues long. V was pared by 6 bases and J by 4 bases, with 9 bases of the junction left unmatched. CDR3 sequence: CASRPGQGASGYGYTF. The CDR3 DNA reads as TGTGCCAGTAGACCGGGACAGGGGGCCTCTGGCTATGGCTACACCTTC. Variable domain in full (rest from reference TRBV19 and TRBJ1-2): DGGITQSPKYLFRKEGQNVTLSCEQNLNHDAMYWYRQDPGQGLRLIYYSQIVNDFQKGDIAEGYSVSREKKESFPLTVTSAQKNPTAFYLCASRPGQGASGYGYTFGSGTRLTVV.

The chain uses TRBV7-9 and TRBJ1-2, with unresolved D. Trimming took 2 bases from V and 6 from J, leaving 19 bases between them. The germline gives CDR1 SEHNR, CDR2 FQNEAQ (reference sequence). CDR3 length: 16 amino acids. The CDR3 reads CASSLYPLRNEDGYTF. Here the CDR3 DNA reads TGTGCCAGCAGCTTATATCCCCTTCGGAACGAGGATGGCTACACCTTC.